This T cell receptor beta chain originates from a study of blood T cell repertoires in COVID-19. About the study: The United States, Italy and Spain supplied acute and convalescent COVID-19 samples. T cells, B-cell-depleted T cells, or PBMCs supplied cDNA or gDNA.

As originally analysed: The assay estimated nucleated cells by amplifying reference gene primers. TCRdb keeps only in-frame clones here, not all; method: immunoSEQ multiplex PCR. V and J calls and clone size are copied from that table; D and trimming were computed from the DNA. Of a few hundred thousand clones in the sample, 80% to 85% were seen once. V lost 8 bases and J 6 bases, leaving 14 bases between the germline ends. CDR1 is LNHDA and CDR2 is SQIVND in the germline V gene (reference sequence). The CDR3 spans 13 residues. This clonotype originated in a woman aged 60 to 75 with acute or convalescent COVID-19. The rearrangement joins TRBV19 to TRBJ1-5, with D perhaps matching TRBD1 (5 bases). The sample consisted of peripheral blood. CDR3 coding DNA: TGTGCCAGTTGCGACAGTTCTTTTCAGCCCCAGCATTTT. Translation gives CASCDSSFQPQHF.